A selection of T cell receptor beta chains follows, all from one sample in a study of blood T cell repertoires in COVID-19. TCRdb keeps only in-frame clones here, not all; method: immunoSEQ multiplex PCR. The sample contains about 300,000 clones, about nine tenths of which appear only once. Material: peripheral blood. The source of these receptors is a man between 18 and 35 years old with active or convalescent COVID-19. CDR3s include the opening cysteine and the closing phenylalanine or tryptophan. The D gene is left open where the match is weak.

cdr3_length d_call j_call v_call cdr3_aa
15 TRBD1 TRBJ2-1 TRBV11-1 CASSLRGTDHNEQFF
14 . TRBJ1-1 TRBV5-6 CASSFRQANTEAFF
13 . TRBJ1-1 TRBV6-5 CASSTPGGTEAFF
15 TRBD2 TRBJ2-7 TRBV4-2 CASSRGTSGSYEQYF
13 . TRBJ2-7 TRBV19 CASRPLDSYEQYF
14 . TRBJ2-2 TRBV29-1 CSVDSSLNTGELFF
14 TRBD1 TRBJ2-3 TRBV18 CASSPNTGGDTQYF
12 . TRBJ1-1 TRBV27 CASKGMITEAFF
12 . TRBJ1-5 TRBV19 CASIHPREPQHF
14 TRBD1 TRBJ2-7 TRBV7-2 CASSQTGDLYEQYF
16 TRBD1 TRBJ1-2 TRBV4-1 CASSQPGTGGNYGYTF
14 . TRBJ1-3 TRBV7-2 CASSYSGSGNTIYF
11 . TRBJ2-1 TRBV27 CASSVGNEQFF
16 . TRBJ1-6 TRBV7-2 CASSLDGPNLNSPLHF
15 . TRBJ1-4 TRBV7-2 CASSLLKGVGEKLFF
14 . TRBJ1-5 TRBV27 CASSLQGSNQPQHF
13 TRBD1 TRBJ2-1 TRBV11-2 CASMGQGVDEQFF
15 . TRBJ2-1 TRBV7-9 CASSLVQGTYNEQFF
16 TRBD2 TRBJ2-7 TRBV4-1 CASSQASGGSGDEQYF
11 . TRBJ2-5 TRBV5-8 CASSFPETQYF
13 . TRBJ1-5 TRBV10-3 CAIRPGPGQPQHF
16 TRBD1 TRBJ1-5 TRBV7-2 CASSSPGGTGNQPQHF
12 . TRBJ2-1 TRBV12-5 CASGQLGNEQFF
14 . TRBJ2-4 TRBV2 CASRARGGKNIQYF
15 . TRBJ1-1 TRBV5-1 CASSFSPDIRVEAFF
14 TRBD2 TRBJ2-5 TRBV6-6 CASSYTGGQETQYF
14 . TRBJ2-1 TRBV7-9 CASGGSLAYNEQFF
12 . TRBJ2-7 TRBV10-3 CAISDWAGEQYF
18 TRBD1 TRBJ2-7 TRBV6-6 CASSLTPPGTGGGYEQYF
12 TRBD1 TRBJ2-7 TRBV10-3 CASEQGTGEQYF
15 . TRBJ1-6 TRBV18 CASSPVGVGNSPLHF
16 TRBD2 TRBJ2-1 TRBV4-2 CASSQPAGGPNNEQFF
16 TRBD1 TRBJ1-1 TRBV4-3 CASSYGPGQGLGEAFF
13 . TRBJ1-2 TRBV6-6 CASSYSTQAGYTF
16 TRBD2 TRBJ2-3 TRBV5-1 CASSLERGGAADTQYF
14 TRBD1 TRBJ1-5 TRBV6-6 CASDAGQGIQPQHF
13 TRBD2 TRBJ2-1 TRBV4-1 CASSRGLAPEQFF
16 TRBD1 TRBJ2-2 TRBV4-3 CASSQGTGGDTGELFF
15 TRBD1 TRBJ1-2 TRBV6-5 CASTKQGGSANGYTF
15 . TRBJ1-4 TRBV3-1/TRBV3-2 CASSRYGQTNEKLFF
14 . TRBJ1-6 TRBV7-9 CASSPDMWIPPLHF
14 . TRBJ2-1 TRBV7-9 CASSLTRALDEQFF
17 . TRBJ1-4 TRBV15 CATSGSAPRARGEKLFF
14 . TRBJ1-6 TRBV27 CASSLGQLNSPLHF
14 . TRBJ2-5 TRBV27 CASSLSGTQETQYF
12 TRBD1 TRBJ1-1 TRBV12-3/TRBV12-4 CASSLQGAVAFF
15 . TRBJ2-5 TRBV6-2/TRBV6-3 CASSYTGGIQETQYF
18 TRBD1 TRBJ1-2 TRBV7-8 CASSLQDRGRLHLYGYTF
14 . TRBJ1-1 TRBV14 CASSPNLDSTEAFF
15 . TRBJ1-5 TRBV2 CASRDSRGGNQPQHF
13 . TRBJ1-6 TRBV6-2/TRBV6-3 CASSYGVAPPLHF
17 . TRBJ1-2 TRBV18 CASSPQRGGPANYGYTF
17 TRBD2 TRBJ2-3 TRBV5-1 CASSLQGLAGLTDTQYF